This T cell receptor (beta chain) was identified in a study of technical replicates of blood from a few donors. Assay used: immunoSEQ multiplex PCR; TCRdb lists only in-frame clones, some missing. The sample includes about 83,000 clones, roughly 92% seen only once; the top ten take around 0.25%. The sequenced sample consisted of T cells isolated from PBMCs. This sequence was found in a human donor in good health.

The CDR3 loop is CASSDRGNQPQHF. CDR3 nucleotide sequence: TGCGCCAGCAGTGACCGGGGTAATCAGCCCCAGCATTTT. The chain recombines TRBV10-1 with TRBJ1-5, with D unclear. The CDR3 runs 13 residues. Trimming pared 3 bases from V and 4 bases from J, leaving 7 bases between. Looked up from germline, CDR1 is WNHNN and CDR2 is SYGVQD (reference sequence).